Following are 9 T cell receptor beta chains from one sample sequenced in a study of OX40 agonist ivuxolimab in advanced cancers. Generated by immunoSEQ multiplex PCR, the TCRdb table keeps only in-frame clones and is missing some. The table shows nearly 50,000 clones, with about 93% occurring only once. The material sequenced was CD4+ or CD8+ T cells sorted from blood, taken in a trial of the OX40 agonist ivuxolimab. These receptors were taken from an adult with an advanced solid tumor such as melanoma, head and neck, liver or kidney cancer.

The J gene is TRBJ1-5, the V gene TRBV10-3; the D is unclear. CDR3 size: 16 residues. Trimming pared 3 bases from V and 7 bases from J, leaving 19 bases between. The germline gives CDR1 ENHRY, CDR2 SYGVKD. The CDR3 DNA sequence: TGTGCCATCAGTGAAGGAAATCGAAGGCAGGAGCAGCCCCAGCATTTT. It yields the protein CAISEGNRRQEQPQHF.

The chain carries TRBV18 and TRBJ1-1; tentative D call: TRBD1 (6 bases). The CDR3 has 14 amino acids. Trimming removed 3 bases from V and 0 bases from J, with 8 bases in between. Germline loops: CDR1 KGHSH, CDR2 LQKENI. CDR3 region: CASSPGQMNTEAFF. The CDR3 region has the DNA TGTGCCAGCTCACCCGGACAGATGAACACTGAAGCTTTCTTT.

The V call is TRBV7-8, the J call TRBJ1-2, with 9 nucleotides matching TRBD1. Germline V gives CDR1 SGHVS, CDR2 FQNEAQ. The J segment lost 4 bases and the V segment lost 5 bases, leaving 8 bases of the junction unmatched. This CDR3 is built from 15 residues. Here the CDR3 reads CASSPRTGDGYGYTF. The CDR3 DNA sequence: TGTGCCAGCAGCCCACGGACAGGGGACGGCTATGGCTACACCTTC.

This rearrangement joins TRBV27 to TRBJ2-5, with 7 bases identical to TRBD1. This CDR3 spans 16 amino acids. The germline gives CDR1 MNHEY, CDR2 SMNVEV (reference sequence). V shed 5 bases and J 5 bases; nucleotides not matched to a gene: 14. CDR3 DNA sequence: TGTGCCAGCAGTGTAGATTTAACAGGGGCGCTGGAGACCCAGTACTTC. Its protein is CASSVDLTGALETQYF.

This chain uses TRBV18 with TRBJ1-4, with 8 bases identical to TRBD1. CDR3 length: 14 residues. Germline values: CDR1 KGHSH, CDR2 LQKENI. The trim removed 7 bases at V and 8 bases at J, leaving 9 bases unmatched. The CDR3 DNA follows: TGTGCCAGCTTTCAGGGGACAGGAAAAGAAAAACTGTTTTTT. As protein: CASFQGTGKEKLFF.

V is TRBV6-5 and J is TRBJ2-1; D unclear. Per the germline V gene, CDR1 is MNHEY and CDR2 is SVGAGI. Trimming stripped 8 bases from V and 8 bases from J, with 10 bases between. The CDR3 has 11 amino acids. The DNA of the CDR3 is TGTGCCAGCCGGTCCGTGGATGAGCAGTTCTTC. It encodes CASRSVDEQFF.

The V gene is TRBV9, the J gene TRBJ1-2; 7 bases align to TRBD1. Germline assignment: CDR1 SGDLS and CDR2 YYNGEE. Unmatched junction bases numbered 0, after V lost 0 bases and J lost 4 bases. CDR3 length: 13 residues. CDR3 region: CASSVDRGYGYTF. CDR3 DNA sequence: TGTGCCAGCAGCGTAGACAGGGGCTATGGCTACACCTTC. The whole variable domain, remainder taken from reference TRBV9 and TRBJ1-2, is DSGVTQTPKHLITATGQRVTLRCSPRSGDLSVYWYQQSLDQGLQFLIQYYNGEERAKGNILERFSAQQFPDLHSELNLSSLELGDSALYFCASSVDRGYGYTFGSGTRLTVV.

Here the CDR3 reads CASSPRDRAGTEAFF. The DNA for the CDR3 is TGCGCCAGCAGCCCCCGGGACAGGGCGGGGACTGAAGCTTTCTTT. The chain uses TRBV4-1 and TRBJ1-1; TRBD1 matches 9 bases. Germline V gives CDR1 MGHRA, CDR2 YSYEKL. Losses at the gene ends were 4 bases for V and 5 bases for J; bases not matched to a gene: 8. This CDR3 has 15 residues.

The CDR3 sequence: CASSVRGADNSPLHF. The DNA of the CDR3 is TGTGCCAGCAGTGTCCGGGGGGCGGATAATTCACCCCTCCACTTT. The chain has TRBV2 and TRBJ1-6; tentatively, D is TRBD1 (6 bases). There are 15 residues in the CDR3. V was shortened by 4 bases and J by 5 bases, with 12 bases between the two germline ends. Germline V lookup: CDR1 SNHLY, CDR2 FYNNEI.